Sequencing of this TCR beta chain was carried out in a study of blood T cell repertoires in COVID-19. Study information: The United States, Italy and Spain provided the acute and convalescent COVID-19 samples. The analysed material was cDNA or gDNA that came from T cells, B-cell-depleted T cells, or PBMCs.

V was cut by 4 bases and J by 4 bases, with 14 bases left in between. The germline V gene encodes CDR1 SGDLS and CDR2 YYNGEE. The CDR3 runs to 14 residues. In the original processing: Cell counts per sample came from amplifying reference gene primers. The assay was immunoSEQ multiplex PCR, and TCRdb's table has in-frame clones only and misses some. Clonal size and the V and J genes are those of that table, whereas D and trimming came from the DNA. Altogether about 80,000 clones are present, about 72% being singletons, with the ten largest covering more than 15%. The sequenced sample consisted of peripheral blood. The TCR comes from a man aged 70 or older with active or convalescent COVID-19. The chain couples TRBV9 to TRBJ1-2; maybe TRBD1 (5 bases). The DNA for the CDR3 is TGTGCCAGCAGCCGACGGGGGTCGACCTATGGCTACACCTTC. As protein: CASSRRGSTYGYTF. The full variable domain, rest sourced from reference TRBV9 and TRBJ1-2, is DSGVTQTPKHLITATGQRVTLRCSPRSGDLSVYWYQQSLDQGLQFLIQYYNGEERAKGNILERFSAQQFPDLHSELNLSSLELGDSALYFCASSRRGSTYGYTFGSGTRLTVV.